The next 3 T cell receptor beta chains were all read from a single sample in a study of cytomegalovirus exposure and HLA in healthy donors. Vbeta (60) and Jbeta (13) primers were used in the PCR. Repertoires were generated with immunoSEQ multiplex PCR, while TCRdb's copy carries only in-frame clones and drops some. This table holds about 120,000 clones, 75% to 90% found once. What was sequenced was PBMCs. The receptors stem from a young man in good health and CMV-seronegative.

This chain links TRBV19 with TRBJ1-4, with D tentatively TRBD1 (6 bases). Germline V gives CDR1 LNHDA, CDR2 SQIVND (reference sequence). The CDR3 covers 15 residues. V shed 4 bases and J shed 3 bases, with 12 bases lying between them. CDR3 in DNA: TGTGCCAGTAGTAACAGGGCGGCGCCTAATGAAAAACTGTTTTTT. Its translation: CASSNRAAPNEKLFF. Variable domain in full (rest from reference TRBV19 and TRBJ1-4): DGGITQSPKYLFRKEGQNVTLSCEQNLNHDAMYWYRQDPGQGLRLIYYSQIVNDFQKGDIAEGYSVSREKKESFPLTVTSAQKNPTAFYLCASSNRAAPNEKLFFGSGTQLSVL.

The chain recombines TRBV4-3 with TRBJ2-7; tentative D call: TRBD1 (6 bases). The V gene's germline CDR1 is LGHNA and CDR2 YSLEER. CDR3 length equals 16 residues. V lost 1 base to trimming and J lost 0 bases, with 13 bases between them. The chain's CDR3 is CASSQGERTDSYEQYF. The CDR3 DNA is TGCGCCAGCAGCCAAGGGGAGAGGACAGACTCCTACGAGCAGTACTTC.

The J gene is TRBJ1-1, the V gene TRBV6-5, with D perhaps TRBD1 (6 bases). The CDR3 is 15 amino acids. Germline CDR1 reads MNHEY; CDR2 reads SVGAGI. The V and J ends lost 1 base and 5 bases respectively, with 14 bases between them. The CDR3 here is CASSYLNRERTEAFF. CDR3 nucleotides: TGTGCCAGCAGTTACTTGAACAGGGAGAGGACTGAAGCTTTCTTT.